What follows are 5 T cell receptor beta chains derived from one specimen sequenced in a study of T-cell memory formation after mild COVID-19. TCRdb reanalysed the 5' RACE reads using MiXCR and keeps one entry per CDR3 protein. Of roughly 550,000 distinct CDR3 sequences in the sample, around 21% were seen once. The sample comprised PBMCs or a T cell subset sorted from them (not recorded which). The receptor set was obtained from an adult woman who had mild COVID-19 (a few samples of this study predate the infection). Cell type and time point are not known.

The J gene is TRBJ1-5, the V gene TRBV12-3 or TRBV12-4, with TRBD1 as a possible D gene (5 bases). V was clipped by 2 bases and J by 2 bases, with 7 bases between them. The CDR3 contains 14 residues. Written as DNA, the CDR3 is TGTGCCAGCAGTTTATGGGACCGCAATCAGCCCCAGCATTTT. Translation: CASSLWDRNQPQHF.

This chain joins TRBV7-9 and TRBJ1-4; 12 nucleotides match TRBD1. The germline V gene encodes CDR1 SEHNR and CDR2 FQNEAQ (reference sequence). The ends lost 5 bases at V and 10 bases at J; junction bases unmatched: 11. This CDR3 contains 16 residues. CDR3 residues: CASSAGQGARPGKLFF. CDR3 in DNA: TGTGCCAGCAGCGCGGGACAGGGGGCGAGGCCTGGAAAACTGTTTTTT.

CDR3 protein: CASSSKQGPSTDTQYF. Written as DNA, the CDR3 is TGTGCCAGCAGCTCCAAACAGGGGCCTAGCACAGATACGCAGTATTTT. The V call is TRBV7-8, the J call TRBJ2-3; the match to TRBD1 covers 7 bases. CDR3 length: 16 residues. Germline loops: CDR1 SGHVS, CDR2 FQNEAQ. The V gene end was trimmed by 4 bases and the J gene end by 0 bases; junction bases not matched to a gene: 7. Variable domain in full (rest from reference TRBV7-8 and TRBJ2-3): GAGVSQSPRYKVAKRGQDVALRCDPISGHVSLFWYQQALGQGPEFLTYFQNEAQLDKSGLPSDRFFAERPEGSVSTLKIQRTQQEDSAVYLCASSSKQGPSTDTQYFGPGTRLTVL.

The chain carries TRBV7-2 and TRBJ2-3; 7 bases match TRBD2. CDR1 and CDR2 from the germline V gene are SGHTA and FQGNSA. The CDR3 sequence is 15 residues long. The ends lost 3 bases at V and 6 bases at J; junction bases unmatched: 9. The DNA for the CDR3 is TGTGCCAGCAGCTTCCGGACTAGGATACCGGATACGCAGTATTTT. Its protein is CASSFRTRIPDTQYF.

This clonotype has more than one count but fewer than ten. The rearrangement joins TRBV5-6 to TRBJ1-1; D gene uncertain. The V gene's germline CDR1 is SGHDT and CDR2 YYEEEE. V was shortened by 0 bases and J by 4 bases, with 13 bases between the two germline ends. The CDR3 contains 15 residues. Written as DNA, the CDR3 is TGTGCCAGCAGCTTGGTCGGGAGTACCGGCACTGAAGCTTTCTTT. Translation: CASSLVGSTGTEAFF.